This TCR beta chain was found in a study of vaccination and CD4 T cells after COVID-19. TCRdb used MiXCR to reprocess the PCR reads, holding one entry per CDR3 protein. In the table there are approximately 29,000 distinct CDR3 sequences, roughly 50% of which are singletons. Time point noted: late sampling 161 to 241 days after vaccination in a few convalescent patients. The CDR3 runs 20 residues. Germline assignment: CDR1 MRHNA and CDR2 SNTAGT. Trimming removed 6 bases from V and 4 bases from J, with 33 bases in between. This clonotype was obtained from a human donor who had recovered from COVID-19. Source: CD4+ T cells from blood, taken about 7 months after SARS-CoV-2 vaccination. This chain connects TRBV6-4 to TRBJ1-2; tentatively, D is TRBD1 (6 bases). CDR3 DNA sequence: TGTGCCAGCAGGTACCCAGAACCCGGGACACCGGCCCTTGGTGGCTATGGCTACACCTTC. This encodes CASRYPEPGTPALGGYGYTF.